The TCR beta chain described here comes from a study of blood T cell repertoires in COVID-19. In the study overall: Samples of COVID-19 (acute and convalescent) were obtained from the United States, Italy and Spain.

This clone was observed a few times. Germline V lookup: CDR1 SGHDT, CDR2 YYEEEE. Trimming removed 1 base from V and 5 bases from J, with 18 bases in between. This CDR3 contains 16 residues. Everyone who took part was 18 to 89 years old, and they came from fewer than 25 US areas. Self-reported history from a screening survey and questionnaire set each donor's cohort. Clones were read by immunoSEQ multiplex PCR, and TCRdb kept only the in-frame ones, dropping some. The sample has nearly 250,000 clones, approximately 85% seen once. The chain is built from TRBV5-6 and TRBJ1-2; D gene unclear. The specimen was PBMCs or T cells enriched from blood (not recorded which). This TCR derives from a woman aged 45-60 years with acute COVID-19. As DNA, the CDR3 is TGTGCCAGCAGCTTGACCCAACGAGGAGAAAATTATGGCTACACCTTC. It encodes CASSLTQRGENYGYTF.